This T cell receptor (beta chain) was sequenced in a study of blood T cell repertoires in COVID-19. Across the whole study: Donors in the United States, Italy and Spain gave samples during acute or convalescent COVID-19. T cells, B-cell-depleted T cells, or PBMCs provided the cDNA or gDNA that served as material.

This clone was counted between two and nine times. V lost 4 bases and J 6 bases, leaving 13 bases between the germline ends. This CDR3 has 15 amino acids. Germline V gene lookup returns CDR1 LGHNA and CDR2 YNFKEQ. Under the authors' procedure: By means of reference gene primer amplification, nucleated cell counts were estimated. Repertoires were generated with immunoSEQ multiplex PCR, while TCRdb's copy carries only in-frame clones and drops some. V and J calls plus clone size are reproduced from that table; the DNA served to infer D and trimming. The sample has around 200,000 clones; 70% to 90% are singletons.

The clonotype comes from a woman older than 75 with acute or convalescent COVID-19. The V and J genes are TRBV4-2 and TRBJ1-6; D call uncertain. The material sequenced was peripheral blood. CDR3 amino acids: CASSRNREINSPLHF. DNA of the CDR3: TGTGCCAGCAGCCGGAACAGAGAAATTAATTCACCCCTCCACTTT.